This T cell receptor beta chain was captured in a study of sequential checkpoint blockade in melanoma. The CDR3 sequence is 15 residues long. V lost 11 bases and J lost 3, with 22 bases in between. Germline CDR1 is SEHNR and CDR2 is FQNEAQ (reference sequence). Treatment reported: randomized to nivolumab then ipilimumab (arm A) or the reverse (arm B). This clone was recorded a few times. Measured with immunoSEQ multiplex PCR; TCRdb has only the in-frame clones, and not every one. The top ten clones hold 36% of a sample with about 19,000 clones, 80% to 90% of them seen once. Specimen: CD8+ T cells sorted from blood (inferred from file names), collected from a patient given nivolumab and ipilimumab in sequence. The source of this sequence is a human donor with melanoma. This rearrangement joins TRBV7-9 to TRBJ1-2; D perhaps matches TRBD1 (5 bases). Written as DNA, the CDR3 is TGTGCCGTGAGGAAGGGGCAGCCAAGGCACTATGGCTACACCTTC. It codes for CAVRKGQPRHYGYTF. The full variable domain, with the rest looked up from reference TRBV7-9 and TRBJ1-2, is DTGVSQNPRHKITKRGQNVTFRCDPISEHNRLYWYRQTLGQGPEFLTYFQNEAQLEKSRLLSDRFSAERPKGSFSTLEIQRTEQGDSAMYLCAVRKGQPRHYGYTFGSGTRLTVV.